The 23 T cell receptor beta chains below all came from one sample that was sequenced in a study of OX40 agonist ivuxolimab in advanced cancers. Clones were read by immunoSEQ multiplex PCR, and TCRdb kept only the in-frame ones, dropping some. The sample lists 95,000 to 150,000 clones; around 90% were seen once. The source material was CD4+ or CD8+ T cells sorted from blood, sampled in a trial of the OX40 agonist ivuxolimab. The receptors stem from an adult with an advanced solid tumor such as melanoma, head and neck, liver or kidney cancer.

The V gene is TRBV7-2, the J gene TRBJ2-7; 7 positions match TRBD2. Per germline, CDR1 SGHTA and CDR2 FQGNSA. This CDR3 has 15 amino acids. Losses at the gene ends were 0 bases for V and 2 bases for J; bases not matched to a gene: 4. CDR3 coding DNA: TGTGCCAGCAGCTTAGCGGGAAGCGGGACCTACGAGCAGTACTTC. Protein: CASSLAGSGTYEQYF.

This rearrangement joins TRBV19 to TRBJ2-5; the D gene could be TRBD1 or TRBD2 (5 bases each). The J call may be in error: the DNA end matches TRBJ2-7 better. The CDR3 runs to 13 residues. From germline, CDR1 is LNHDA and CDR2 SQIVND (reference sequence). The CDR3 region is CATQRGALYEQYF. The DNA of the CDR3 is TGTGCCACCCAGAGAGGGGCCCTCTACGAGCAGTACTTC.

This clone appeared once. This chain connects TRBV14 to TRBJ2-4, with 7 nucleotides matching TRBD1. V lost 1 base to trimming and J lost 9 bases; unmatched junction nucleotides: 18. The CDR3 has 18 amino acids. The germline CDR1 and CDR2 sequences are SGHDN and FVKESK. In DNA, the CDR3 is TGTGCCAGCAGCCAAGGAGTTAGTGGAGACAGGGTAGAGGTCATTCAGTACTTC. It specifies CASSQGVSGDRVEVIQYF.

The chain is built from TRBV9 and TRBJ2-2; 8 nucleotides match TRBD1. The V gene's germline CDR1 is SGDLS and CDR2 YYNGEE. V lost 4 bases to trimming and J lost 1 base; unmatched junction nucleotides: 6. The CDR3 contains 16 residues. DNA of the CDR3: TGTGCCAGCAGCAGACAGGGGCCAGGGAACACCGGGGAGCTGTTTTTT. Residues: CASSRQGPGNTGELFF.

The chain has TRBV6-6 and TRBJ1-1; D unresolved. CDR1 and CDR2 (germline): MNHNY, SVGAGI (reference sequence). This CDR3 contains 13 residues. The V end lost 2 bases, the J end lost 7 bases, and 11 bases lay between the germline ends. DNA for the CDR3: TGTGCCAGCAGTTACGCCGGACCCTTTGAAGCTTTCTTT. It translates to CASSYAGPFEAFF.

The CDR3 DNA is TGTGCCACTTGGAGCGCGGGAGGACAGGATACGCAGTATTTT. Protein product: CATWSAGGQDTQYF. The V gene is TRBV19, the J gene TRBJ2-3; 8 nucleotides align to TRBD2. This CDR3 region has 14 residues. Unmatched junction bases numbered 12, after V lost 10 bases and J lost 6 bases. Per the germline V gene, CDR1 is LNHDA and CDR2 is SQIVND (reference sequence).

J is TRBJ2-5 and V is TRBV4-3; D possibly corresponds to TRBD2 (5 bases). This CDR3 spans 16 amino acids. V lost 1 base, J lost 9 bases, and 21 bases lay in between. CDR1 is LGHNA and CDR2 is YSLEER in the germline V gene. CDR3 residues: CASSQVVSSYSRAQYF. CDR3 DNA sequence: TGCGCCAGCAGCCAAGTGGTCTCTAGCTACTCTAGGGCCCAGTACTTC.

This clone is a singleton in its sample. This chain joins TRBV15 and TRBJ2-3; 8 bases agree with TRBD2. The length of the CDR3 is 18 residues. CDR1 is LNHNV, CDR2 YYDKDF, per germline (reference sequence). V dropped 0 bases and J dropped 6; count of bases not matched to a gene: 14. The CDR3 loop reads CATSRDRAGDINADTQYF. CDR3 DNA sequence: TGTGCCACCAGCAGAGACAGAGCGGGAGATATCAACGCGGATACGCAGTATTTT.

This clone was seen just once. The chain uses TRBV6-5 and TRBJ1-4; perhaps TRBD1 as D (6 bases). Per the germline V gene, CDR1 is MNHEY and CDR2 is SVGAGI. Trimming took 0 bases from V and 7 from J, leaving 15 bases between them. This CDR3 is 16 amino acids long. DNA of the CDR3: TGTGCCAGCAGTTACTCTCTCGCCCAAGGGGGTGAAAAACTGTTTTTT. Encoded protein: CASSYSLAQGGEKLFF.

The chain has TRBV5-8 and TRBJ1-4; no reliable D call. Germline CDR1 is SGHTS and CDR2 is YDEGEE. Trimming took 0 bases from V and 3 from J, leaving 9 bases between them. This CDR3 region has 15 residues. CDR3 amino acids: CASSLVGGPNEKLFF. Here the CDR3 DNA reads TGTGCCAGCAGCTTGGTGGGAGGCCCTAATGAAAAACTGTTTTTT.

This chain uses TRBV10-2 with TRBJ1-1, with 8 positions matching TRBD1. The CDR3 spans 16 residues. With 3 bases clipped from V and 2 bases from J, the junction kept 8 bases outside the gene matches. Germline-derived CDR1 and CDR2 are WSHSY and SAAADI. The DNA of the CDR3 is TGCGCCAGCAGTGACCACTTGACAGGGGAAAACACTGAAGCTTTCTTT. Protein: CASSDHLTGENTEAFF.

The genes are TRBV5-1 and TRBJ1-2; a weak D match, TRBD1 (5 bases). CDR1 SGHRS and CDR2 YFSETQ come from the germline V gene. The CDR3 is 13 amino acids. The V gene lost 5 bases and the J gene lost 1 base, with 9 bases spanning the gap. In DNA, the CDR3 is TGCGCCAGCAGGACAGATCTTAACTATGGCTACACCTTC. Translation: CASRTDLNYGYTF. The full variable domain, completed using reference TRBV5-1 and TRBJ1-2, is KAGVTQTPRYLIKTRGQQVTLSCSPISGHRSVSWYQQTPGQGLQFLFEYFSETQRNKGNFPGRFSGRQFSNSRSEMNVSTLELGDSALYLCASRTDLNYGYTFGSGTRLTVV.

The chain links TRBV7-3 to TRBJ1-2; maybe TRBD1 (6 bases). Germline CDR1 is SGHTA and CDR2 is FQGTGA. The CDR3 loop spans 17 amino acids. Trimming took off 5 bases at V and 6 bases at J, with 25 bases between the two ends. CDR3 sequence: CASSLNRDTGRGNGYTF. The DNA of the CDR3 is TGTGCCAGCAGCCTAAACCGGGACACAGGGCGTGGGAATGGCTACACCTTC. The full variable domain, rest sourced from reference TRBV7-3 and TRBJ1-2, is GAGVSQTPSNKVTEKGKYVELRCDPISGHTALYWYRQSLGQGPEFLIYFQGTGAADDSGLPNDRFFAVRPEGSVSTLKIQRTERGDSAVYLCASSLNRDTGRGNGYTFGSGTRLTVV.

The sample holds one count of this clone. V is TRBV27 and J is TRBJ2-2, with a tentative D call TRBD1 (5 bases). The CDR3 length is 13 residues. V lost 5 bases and J lost 8, with 12 bases in between. CDR1 and CDR2 from the germline V gene are MNHEY and SMNVEV (reference sequence). The CDR3 loop reads CASSLPRQGELFF. CDR3 nucleotides: TGTGCCAGCAGTCTGCCAAGACAGGGGGAGCTGTTTTTT.

CDR3 amino acids: CASKRGPLDIQYF. The CDR3 coding sequence is TGTGCCAGTAAAAGGGGGCCATTAGACATTCAGTACTTC. The V gene is TRBV19, the J gene TRBJ2-4, with TRBD1 matching 7 bases. This CDR3 contains 13 residues. Losses at the gene ends were 7 bases for V and 8 bases for J; bases not matched to a gene: 8. Germline-derived CDR1 and CDR2 are LNHDA and SQIVND (reference sequence).

The rearrangement joins TRBV28 to TRBJ2-7, with D unresolved. This CDR3 has 15 amino acids. Germline V gene data show CDR1 as MDHEN and CDR2 as SYDVKM. With 7 bases removed from V and 2 bases from J, the gap between germline ends came to 18 bases. CDR3 in DNA: TGTGCCAGCACCAAATGGGTGAAACCACCCTACGAGCAGTACTTC. Its translation: CASTKWVKPPYEQYF.

The rearrangement links TRBV7-2 to TRBJ2-7; tentatively, D is TRBD1 or TRBD2 (5 bases each). V dropped 2 bases and J dropped 2 bases, with 16 bases sitting between them. Germline V gene sequence: CDR1 SGHTA, CDR2 FQGNSA. The CDR3 totals 16 residues. CDR3 sequence reads: CASSLRPGTAAYEQYF. The CDR3 DNA reads TGTGCCAGCAGCTTACGTCCCGGGACGGCAGCCTACGAGCAGTACTTC.

The rearrangement joins TRBV6-1 to TRBJ2-3, with TRBD2 matching over 10 bases. CDR1 is MNHNS and CDR2 is SASEGT in the germline V gene. This CDR3 has 15 amino acids. J gave up 3 bases and V 2 bases, and 2 bases lay outside the gene matches. CDR3 in amino acids: CASSELLAGTDTQYF. CDR3 DNA sequence: TGTGCCAGCAGTGAATTACTAGCGGGAACAGATACGCAGTATTTT.

The chain couples TRBV7-9 to TRBJ2-2; 12 bases fit TRBD2. The CDR3 length is 16 residues. Germline CDR1 SEHNR, CDR2 FQNEAQ (reference sequence). The J segment lost 7 bases and the V segment lost 5 bases, leaving 8 bases of the junction unmatched. The CDR3 DNA follows: TGTGCCAGCAGCCCTAGACTAGCGGGAGACGGCGGGGAGCTGTTTTTT. Protein: CASSPRLAGDGGELFF. The full variable domain, completed using reference TRBV7-9 and TRBJ2-2, is DTGVSQNPRHKITKRGQNVTFRCDPISEHNRLYWYRQTLGQGPEFLTYFQNEAQLEKSRLLSDRFSAERPKGSFSTLEIQRTEQGDSAMYLCASSPRLAGDGGELFFGEGSRLTVL.

This clone was seen a single time. The chain combines TRBV18 with TRBJ2-2, with 8 bases fitting TRBD1. CDR1 is KGHSH, CDR2 LQKENI, per germline. Unmatched junction bases numbered 5, after V lost 3 bases and J lost 5 bases. This CDR3 is 15 amino acids long. This CDR3 is CASSPGTGPTGELFF. The CDR3 DNA reads as TGTGCCAGCTCACCTGGGACAGGCCCAACCGGGGAGCTGTTTTTT.

V usage is TRBV7-2 and J usage is TRBJ2-3; 14 positions agree with TRBD2. Trimming at V came to 5 bases and at J to 5 bases, leaving 9 bases not matched to a gene. The CDR3 sequence is 17 residues long. Per germline, CDR1 SGHTA and CDR2 FQGNSA. CDR3 sequence reads: CASSAGTSGGLLDTQYF. CDR3 sequence (DNA): TGTGCCAGCAGCGCAGGGACTAGCGGGGGTTTATTAGATACGCAGTATTTT.

CDR3 amino acids: CASKAWEATDTQYF. For the CDR3, the DNA is TGCGCCAGCAAGGCGTGGGAGGCGACAGATACGCAGTATTTT. The rearrangement joins TRBV10-1 to TRBJ2-3; D is perhaps TRBD2 (6 bases). The CDR3 contains 14 residues. The germline gives CDR1 WNHNN, CDR2 SYGVQD (reference sequence). Deletions cut 7 bases from V and 3 bases from J, with 14 bases between.

Here the CDR3 DNA reads TGTGCCTGGAGTCCCCGCCCCACATTTAACTATGGCTACACCTTC. As protein: CAWSPRPTFNYGYTF. The chain links TRBV30 to TRBJ1-2; D is undetermined. Germline CDR1 is GTSNPN and CDR2 is SVGIG (reference sequence). The CDR3 consists of 15 residues. V gave up 2 bases and J gave up 1 base, with 14 bases separating them. Drawing the rest from reference TRBV30 and TRBJ1-2, the complete variable domain is SQTIHQWPATLVQPVGSPLSLECTVEGTSNPNLYWYRQAAGRGLQLLFYSVGIGQISSEVPQNLSASRPQDRQFILSSKKLLLSDSGFYLCAWSPRPTFNYGYTFGSGTRLTVV.